The sequence of this T cell receptor beta chain was determined in a study of TIL therapy for anti-PD-1-resistant metastatic lung cancer. The immunoSEQ assay was v3. Libraries were prepared by immunoSEQ multiplex PCR; TCRdb keeps only in-frame clonotypes and omits some of them. This sample carries about 100,000 clones, 65% of them seen once, and the ten largest clones take approximately 9.9%. The CDR3 is made up of 14 amino acids. The V end was cut by 4 bases, the J end by 6 bases, with 12 bases between. Germline CDR1 and CDR2: MNHEY and SVGEGT. Time point denoted: pre-treatment sample, taken before nivolumab and TIL therapy. Most excised metastases sampled were pleural nodules or supraclavicular lymph nodes.

The sequenced sample was tumor tissue, obtained at baseline. The TCR comes from a person aged 25-79 years with non-small cell lung cancer. The genes are TRBV6-2 or TRBV6-3 and TRBJ1-4; no definite D call. The CDR3, as DNA: TGTGCCAGCAGTTTCGGCAGAATTTATGAAAAACTGTTTTTT. It specifies CASSFGRIYEKLFF.